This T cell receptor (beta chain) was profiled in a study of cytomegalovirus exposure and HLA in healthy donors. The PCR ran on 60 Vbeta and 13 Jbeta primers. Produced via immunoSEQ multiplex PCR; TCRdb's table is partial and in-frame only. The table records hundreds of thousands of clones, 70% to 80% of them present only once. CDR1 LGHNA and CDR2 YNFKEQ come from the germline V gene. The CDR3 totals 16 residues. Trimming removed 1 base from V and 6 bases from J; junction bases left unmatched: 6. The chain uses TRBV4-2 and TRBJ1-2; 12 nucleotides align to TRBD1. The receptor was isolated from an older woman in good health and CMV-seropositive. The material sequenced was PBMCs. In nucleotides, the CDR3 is TGTGCCAGCAGCCAAGGTACGGGACAGGGGGCGGATGGCTACACCTTC. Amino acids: CASSQGTGQGADGYTF.